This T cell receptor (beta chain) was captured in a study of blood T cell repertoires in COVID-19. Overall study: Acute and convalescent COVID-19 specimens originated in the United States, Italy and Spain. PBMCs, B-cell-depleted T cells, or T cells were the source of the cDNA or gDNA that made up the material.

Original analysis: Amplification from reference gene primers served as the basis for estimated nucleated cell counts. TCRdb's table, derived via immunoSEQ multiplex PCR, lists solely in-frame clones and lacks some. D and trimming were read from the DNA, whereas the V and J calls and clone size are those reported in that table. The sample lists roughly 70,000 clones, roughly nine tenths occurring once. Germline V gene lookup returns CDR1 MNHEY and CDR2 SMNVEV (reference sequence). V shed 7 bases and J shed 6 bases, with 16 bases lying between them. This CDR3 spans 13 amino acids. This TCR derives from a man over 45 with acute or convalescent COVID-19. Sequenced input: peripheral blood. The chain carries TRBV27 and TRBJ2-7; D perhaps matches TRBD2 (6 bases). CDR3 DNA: TGTGCCAGCACTCCAGTCCTCGGGGGCGAGCAGTACTTC. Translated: CASTPVLGGEQYF.